The 12 T cell receptor beta chains listed next were all sequenced from one sample in a study of T cells after yellow fever vaccination. Each CDR3 protein is one row after TCRdb ran MiXCR on the 5' RACE reads. Altogether approximately 610,000 distinct CDR3 sequences are present, about a sixth being singletons, with the ten largest covering about 18%. Sequenced material: PBMCs, taken more than 4 days after the first yellow fever vaccination. These receptors originate from a man aged 18 to 29 who received the YFV17D yellow fever vaccine.

The rearrangement links TRBV7-8 to TRBJ2-1; D is unclear. This CDR3 has 15 residues. V dropped 1 base and J dropped 0 bases, with 7 bases sitting between them. Germline V CDR1 and CDR2: SGHVS, FQNEAQ. In DNA form, the CDR3 reads TGTGCCAGCAGCTTAGACTCGAACTCCTACAATGAGCAGTTCTTC. Its translation: CASSLDSNSYNEQFF.

This clonotype was counted between two and nine times. The J gene is TRBJ2-3, the V gene TRBV6-5, with 9 bases fitting TRBD2. CDR1 is MNHEY and CDR2 is SVGAGI in the germline V gene. Losses at the gene ends were 2 bases for V and 6 bases for J; bases not matched to a gene: 9. This CDR3 region has 16 residues. CDR3: CASSYAARGGDDTQYF. The CDR3 DNA follows: TGTGCCAGCAGTTACGCCGCGCGGGGGGGGGATGATACGCAGTATTTT.

This clonotype was observed a handful of times. The chain combines TRBV7-2 with TRBJ2-3; the D is unclear. Germline-derived CDR1 and CDR2 are SGHTA and FQGNSA. This CDR3 contains 15 residues. V was cut by 5 bases and J by 6 bases, with 18 bases left in between. DNA of the CDR3: TGTGCCAGCAGCCAAACGTCGGATTACCTTGATACGCAGTATTTT. Encoded protein: CASSQTSDYLDTQYF.

The V call is TRBV18, the J call TRBJ2-7; 7 positions match TRBD1. The trim removed 3 bases at V and 5 bases at J, leaving 7 bases unmatched. CDR1 and CDR2 (germline): KGHSH, LQKENI. The CDR3 length is 14 residues. CDR3 nucleotides: TGTGCCAGCTCACCCCGACAGGGATCAGACGAGCAGTACTTC. It encodes CASSPRQGSDEQYF. Based on the CDR3 plus reference TRBV18 and TRBJ2-7, the full variable domain is NAGVMQNPRHLVRRRGQEARLRCSPMKGHSHVYWYRQLPEEGLKFMVYLQKENIIDESGMPKERFSAEFPKEGPSILRIQQVVRGDSAAYFCASSPRQGSDEQYFGPGTRLTVT.

This clonotype was counted a few times. The CDR3 region is CAWNSGGTGELFF. In DNA, the CDR3 is TGTGCCTGGAATTCAGGGGGAACCGGGGAGCTGTTTTTT. The chain carries TRBV30 and TRBJ2-2; 7 bases agree with TRBD1. Per germline, CDR1 GTSNPN and CDR2 SVGIG (reference sequence). This CDR3 comprises 13 residues. Losses at the gene ends were 4 bases for V and 5 bases for J; bases not matched to a gene: 4.

This rearrangement joins TRBV24-1 to TRBJ2-5, with 12 bases lining up with TRBD2. V shed 4 bases and J 5 bases; nucleotides not matched to a gene: 10. The germline V gene encodes CDR1 KGHDR and CDR2 SFDVKD. This CDR3 is 17 amino acids long. CDR3 sequence: CATSDPSRTSGIETQYF. CDR3 sequence (DNA): TGTGCCACCAGTGACCCGTCCCGGACTAGCGGGATTGAGACCCAGTACTTC.

The chain couples TRBV30 to TRBJ1-4; possibly TRBD1 for D (6 bases). The ends were cut back, 3 bases at V and 4 bases at J, with 12 bases in the middle. Germline-derived CDR1 and CDR2 are GTSNPN and SVGIG (reference sequence). This CDR3 has 14 amino acids. The CDR3 sequence: CAWRDRTLNEKLFF. The CDR3 DNA is TGTGCCTGGAGAGACAGGACTCTTAATGAAAAACTGTTTTTT.

This clonotype showed up just a few times. V gene TRBV12-3 or TRBV12-4 combines with J gene TRBJ2-1, with 11 nucleotides matching TRBD2. The CDR3 spans 15 residues. The V segment lost 6 bases and the J segment 9 bases; nucleotides outside the gene matches: 10. CDR3 DNA: TGTGCCAGCAGAATTAGCGGGGGGGCCGGTGTTGAGCAGTTCTTC. As protein: CASRISGGAGVEQFF.

This chain joins TRBV5-1 and TRBJ2-5, with TRBD1 matching 8 bases. CDR3 length equals 14 residues. V was clipped by 3 bases and J by 5 bases; unmatched bases: 6. The germline gives CDR1 SGHRS, CDR2 YFSETQ. Written as DNA, the CDR3 is TGCGCCAGCAGCTCGCGGGACAGGAGGGAGACCCAGTACTTC. Translation: CASSSRDRRETQYF.

This clonotype has just a few counts. The rearrangement uses TRBV3-1 and TRBJ2-3; D is ambiguous. The CDR3 contains 13 residues. Trimming removed 3 bases at V and 6 bases at J, with 10 bases between. Germline CDR1 and CDR2: LGHDT and YNNKEL (reference sequence). CDR3 DNA sequence: TGTGCCAGCAGCCATTATAGGGCGGATACGCAGTATTTT. It codes for CASSHYRADTQYF.

The chain couples TRBV11-2 to TRBJ2-3, with 8 bases identical to TRBD2. Germline CDR1 is SGHAT and CDR2 is FQNNGV. Unmatched junction bases numbered 15, after V lost 6 bases and J lost 7 bases. CDR3 length: 16 residues. The CDR3 spells CASRRAGDPSWNTQYF. The CDR3 DNA reads as TGTGCCAGCAGAAGAGCGGGGGATCCTAGCTGGAATACGCAGTATTTT. The full variable domain, completed using reference TRBV11-2 and TRBJ2-3, is EAGVAQSPRYKIIEKRQSVAFWCNPISGHATLYWYQQILGQGPKLLIQFQNNGVVDDSQLPKDRFSAERLKGVDSTLKIQPAKLEDSAVYLCASRRAGDPSWNTQYFGPGTRLTVL.

This clonotype was seen more than once but under ten times. The CDR3 DNA follows: TGTGCCAGCAGTTCAGGGGGCAGGGGGCTCGAGCAGTACGTC. It yields the protein CASSSGGRGLEQYV. The chain employs TRBV7-9 and TRBJ2-7; 8 bases align to TRBD1. V was pared by 6 bases and J by 6 bases, with 10 bases of the junction left unmatched. The CDR3 loop spans 14 amino acids. Germline CDR1 SEHNR, CDR2 FQNEAQ (reference sequence).